What follows are 5 T cell receptor beta chains derived from one specimen sequenced in a study of T cells in Graves' hyperthyroidism and ophthalmopathy. The investigators amplified TCR beta CDR3 regions from RNA transcripts. RT-PCR in the first round (using the HTBI primer set) targeted the TCR CDR3. TCRdb passed the multiplex PCR reads through MiXCR, listing each CDR3 protein once. The sample contains 450,000 to 600,000 distinct CDR3 sequences, 14% of which appear only once. The sample was blood. These receptors all stem from a woman aged 40 to 49 with Graves' hyperthyroidism.

The sample holds many counts of this clonotype. J is TRBJ2-7 and V is TRBV11-2, with unresolved D. Per germline, CDR1 SGHAT and CDR2 FQNNGV. Deletions cut 1 base from V and 2 bases from J, with 6 bases between. This CDR3 comprises 13 residues. The CDR3 region has the DNA TGTGCCAGCAGCTTAGGTTCCACCTACGAGCAGTACTTC. It encodes CASSLGSTYEQYF. The full variable domain, completed using reference TRBV11-2 and TRBJ2-7, is EAGVAQSPRYKIIEKRQSVAFWCNPISGHATLYWYQQILGQGPKLLIQFQNNGVVDDSQLPKDRFSAERLKGVDSTLKIQPAKLEDSAVYLCASSLGSTYEQYFGPGTRLTVT.

The chain has TRBV2 and TRBJ2-1, with 9 nucleotides matching TRBD2. This CDR3 has 18 amino acids. The ends lost 9 bases at V and 6 bases at J; junction bases unmatched: 21. Germline-derived CDR1 and CDR2 are SNHLY and FYNNEI. The CDR3 reads CASSGSPGGRALSNEQFF. CDR3 in DNA: TGTGCCAGTTCGGGAAGTCCTGGCGGGAGGGCCTTGAGCAATGAGCAGTTCTTC.

This rearrangement joins TRBV28 to TRBJ1-2; the D gene is possibly TRBD1 (5 bases). V lost 6 bases to trimming and J lost 4 bases, with 18 bases between them. In germline, CDR1 is MDHEN, CDR2 SYDVKM. This CDR3 is 15 amino acids long. CDR3 residues: CASRTGRKRVYGYTF. The CDR3 DNA is TGTGCCAGCAGAACGGGACGGAAGAGGGTCTATGGCTACACCTTC.

This clonotype was found many times. The chain carries TRBV3-1 and TRBJ1-1, with D unresolved. V was trimmed by 0 bases and J by 2 bases, leaving 10 bases between them. CDR3 length: 15 amino acids. The V gene's germline CDR1 is LGHDT and CDR2 YNNKEL (reference sequence). For the CDR3, the DNA is TGTGCCAGCAGCCAAGATACGAAATATAACACTGAAGCTTTCTTT. Translated: CASSQDTKYNTEAFF.

This clonotype was detected many times. V usage is TRBV10-2 and J usage is TRBJ2-7; 7 bases match TRBD2. The CDR3 runs 14 residues. Germline CDR1 WSHSY, CDR2 SAAADI. The J segment lost 4 bases and the V segment lost 3 bases, leaving 6 bases of the junction unmatched. The CDR3 nucleotides are TGCGCCAGCAGTGATTTTTTGGGGGGGTACGAGCAGTACTTC. This encodes CASSDFLGGYEQYF.